This entry lists 8 T cell receptor beta chains sequenced from one sample in a study of sequential checkpoint blockade in melanoma. Generated by immunoSEQ multiplex PCR, the TCRdb table keeps only in-frame clones and is missing some. The table includes about 21,000 clones, approximately 72% detected once. Indicated treatment: randomized to nivolumab then ipilimumab (arm A) or the reverse (arm B). The sequences come from CD8+ T cells sorted from blood (inferred from file names), collected from a patient given nivolumab and ipilimumab in sequence. The source of these receptors is a human donor with melanoma.

This clone showed up just a few times. The chain recombines TRBV19 with TRBJ2-7, with no clear D. Germline lookup yields CDR1 LNHDA and CDR2 SQIVND (reference sequence). The CDR3 totals 13 residues. Trimming cost V 3 bases and J 3 bases, with 9 bases left between them. CDR3 DNA sequence: TGTGCCAGTAGTATCGACATTCTCTACGAGCAGTACTTC. As protein: CASSIDILYEQYF. Complete variable domain (other parts from reference TRBV19 and TRBJ2-7): DGGITQSPKYLFRKEGQNVTLSCEQNLNHDAMYWYRQDPGQGLRLIYYSQIVNDFQKGDIAEGYSVSREKKESFPLTVTSAQKNPTAFYLCASSIDILYEQYFGPGTRLTVT.

CDR3 sequence reads: CASSPRTGVPGELFF. The CDR3 DNA follows: TGTGCCAGCAGCCCCCGGACAGGGGTCCCCGGGGAGCTGTTTTTT. The chain recombines TRBV7-9 with TRBJ2-2, with TRBD1 matching over 9 bases. The V gene end was trimmed by 5 bases and the J gene end by 6 bases; junction bases not matched to a gene: 7. This CDR3 spans 15 amino acids. Germline-derived CDR1 and CDR2 are SEHNR and FQNEAQ (reference sequence).

The chain uses TRBV28 and TRBJ1-5; D not resolved. CDR1 and CDR2 from the germline V gene are MDHEN and SYDVKM. Trimming cost V 5 bases and J 0 bases, with 8 bases left between them. This CDR3 comprises 14 residues. The DNA of the CDR3 is TGTGCCAGCAGTCCCTACAGTAGCAATCAGCCCCAGCATTTT. Amino acid sequence: CASSPYSSNQPQHF.

J is TRBJ1-2 and V is TRBV27; a weak D match, TRBD1 (5 bases). This CDR3 spans 14 amino acids. Germline CDR1 is MNHEY and CDR2 is SMNVEV (reference sequence). V was trimmed by 6 bases and J by 3 bases, leaving 14 bases between them. The CDR3, as DNA: TGTGCCAGCAGGCAAGACAGCCCTGACTATGGCTACACCTTC. It translates to CASRQDSPDYGYTF.

The rearrangement uses TRBV2 and TRBJ1-4; D remains unclear. The V end was cut by 8 bases, the J end by 6 bases, with 13 bases between. CDR3 length: 13 residues. Germline assignment: CDR1 SNHLY and CDR2 FYNNEI. The CDR3 nucleotides are TGTGCCAGCGGTGGGGAGTTCGATGAAAAACTGTTTTTT. This encodes CASGGEFDEKLFF. The full variable domain, with the rest looked up from reference TRBV2 and TRBJ1-4, is EPEVTQTPSHQVTQMGQEVILRCVPISNHLYFYWYRQILGQKVEFLVSFYNNEISEKSEIFDDQFSVERPDGSNFTLKIRSTKLEDSAMYFCASGGEFDEKLFFGSGTQLSVL.

This clone showed up just once. The chain uses TRBV6-5 and TRBJ1-1; unclear D gene. This CDR3 is built from 15 residues. CDR1 is MNHEY, CDR2 SVGAGI, per germline. V shed 5 bases and J shed 0 bases, with 13 bases lying between them. The CDR3 sequence: CASSRAAAVNTEAFF. DNA of the CDR3: TGTGCCAGCAGTAGAGCCGCTGCGGTGAACACTGAAGCTTTCTTT.

The chain combines TRBV7-8 with TRBJ1-5, with TRBD1 identical over 10 bases. Germline values: CDR1 SGHVS, CDR2 FQNEAQ. The CDR3 sequence is 15 residues long. The ends lost 6 bases at V and 2 bases at J; junction bases unmatched: 4. CDR3 in amino acids: CASRPGTGGNQPQHF. In DNA, the CDR3 is TGTGCCAGCAGGCCCGGGACAGGGGGCAATCAGCCCCAGCATTTT.

The V and J genes are TRBV6-5 and TRBJ2-1, with 7 bases lining up with TRBD2. This CDR3 contains 13 residues. J was trimmed by 6 bases and V by 8 bases; bases with no gene match: 7. Germline V gene data show CDR1 as MNHEY and CDR2 as SVGAGI. The CDR3 loop is CASGAGVPNEQFF. In nucleotides, the CDR3 is TGTGCCAGCGGGGCGGGGGTACCCAATGAGCAGTTCTTC.